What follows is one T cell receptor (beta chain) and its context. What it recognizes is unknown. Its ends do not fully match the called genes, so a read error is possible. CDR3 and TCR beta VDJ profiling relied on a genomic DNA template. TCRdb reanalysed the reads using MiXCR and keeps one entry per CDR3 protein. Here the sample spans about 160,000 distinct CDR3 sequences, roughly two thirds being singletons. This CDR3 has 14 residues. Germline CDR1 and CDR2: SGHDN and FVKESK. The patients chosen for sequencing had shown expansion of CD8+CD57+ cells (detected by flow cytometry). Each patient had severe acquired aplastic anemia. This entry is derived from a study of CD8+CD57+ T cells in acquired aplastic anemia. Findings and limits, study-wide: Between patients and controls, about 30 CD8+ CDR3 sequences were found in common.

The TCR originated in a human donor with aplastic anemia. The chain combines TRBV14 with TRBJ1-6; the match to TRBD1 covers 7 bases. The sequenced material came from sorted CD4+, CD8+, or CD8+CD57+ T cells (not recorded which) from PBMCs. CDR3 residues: CASSLTGFNSPLYF. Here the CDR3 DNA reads TGTGCCAGCAGCCTGACAGGGTTCAATTCACCCCTCTACTTT. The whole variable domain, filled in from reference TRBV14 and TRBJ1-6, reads EAGVTQFPSHSVIEKGQTVTLRCDPISGHDNLYWYRRVMGKEIKFLLHFVKESKQDESGMPNNRFLAERTGGTYSTLKVQPAELEDSGVYFCASSLTGFNSPLYFGNGTRLTVT.